One and the same sample provided the 27 T cell receptor beta chains below, sequenced in a study of blood T cell repertoires in COVID-19. Sequencing used immunoSEQ multiplex PCR; TCRdb keeps in-frame clones, though not all of them. Of approximately 490,000 clones in the sample, approximately 86% were seen once. The sequencing sample was made of PBMCs or T cells enriched from blood (not recorded which). Receptors were obtained from a woman aged 18 to 35 who had recovered from COVID-19.

V gene TRBV11-3 combines with J gene TRBJ2-7; 7 bases are a match to TRBD1. The germline gives CDR1 SGHNT, CDR2 YENEEA. V lost 1 base, J lost 2 bases, and 5 bases stayed unmatched. The CDR3 is 15 residues long. As DNA, the CDR3 is TGTGCCAGCAGCTTAGGACCGGGACAGACCTACGAGCAGTACTTC. Translating gives CASSLGPGQTYEQYF.

The gene calls are TRBV7-8 and TRBJ1-3; D is unresolved. The CDR3 has 16 residues. CDR1 and CDR2 from the germline V gene are SGHVS and FQNEAQ. The germline V and J ends were trimmed by 0 bases and 3 bases, with 12 bases remaining between them. The DNA for the CDR3 is TGTGCCAGCAGCTTAGCGAGGGTCCCAAGTGGAAACACCATATATTTT. It encodes CASSLARVPSGNTIYF. Combining the CDR3 with reference TRBV7-8 and TRBJ1-3 gives the whole variable domain GAGVSQSPRYKVAKRGQDVALRCDPISGHVSLFWYQQALGQGPEFLTYFQNEAQLDKSGLPSDRFFAERPEGSVSTLKIQRTQQEDSAVYLCASSLARVPSGNTIYFGEGSWLTVV.

The rearrangement links TRBV5-4 to TRBJ2-7; D remains unclear. Germline V gene lookup returns CDR1 SGHNT and CDR2 YYREEE (reference sequence). Trimming stripped 2 bases from V and 0 bases from J, with 12 bases between. There are 15 residues in the CDR3. DNA of the CDR3: TGTGCCAGCAGCTTACGAGACAAGAGCTCCTACGAGCAGTACTTC. Protein sequence: CASSLRDKSSYEQYF.

This clone occurred once. The chain carries TRBV7-8 and TRBJ2-1; a possible D gene is TRBD1 (6 bases). This CDR3 is 15 amino acids long. Germline CDR1 is SGHVS and CDR2 is FQNEAQ. Trimming cost V 5 bases and J 10 bases, with 21 bases left between them. CDR3 in amino acids: CASSGSRDTQREQFF. For the CDR3, the DNA is TGTGCCAGCAGCGGAAGCAGGGACACCCAAAGAGAGCAGTTCTTC.

V and J are TRBV6-4 and TRBJ2-7; 7 nucleotides match TRBD2. Germline CDR1 reads MRHNA; CDR2 reads SNTAGT. The CDR3 runs to 13 residues. V shed 3 bases, J shed 6 bases, and the junction held 5 bases outside the gene matches. The CDR3 region has the DNA TGTGCCAGCAGTGATCAGGGCGGGGGCGAGCAGTACTTC. Amino acids: CASSDQGGGEQYF.

J is TRBJ1-2 and V is TRBV10-3; D is uncertain. This CDR3 spans 13 amino acids. CDR1 and CDR2 (germline): ENHRY, SYGVKD. Deletions cut 0 bases from V and 5 bases from J, with 7 bases between. The CDR3 sequence: CAISESRGYGYTF. In DNA, the CDR3 is TGTGCCATCAGTGAGTCGCGGGGATATGGCTACACCTTC.

The chain combines TRBV7-8 with TRBJ1-3; 8 bases fit TRBD1. Looked up from germline, CDR1 is SGHVS and CDR2 is FQNEAQ. V lost 4 bases to trimming and J lost 0 bases; unmatched junction nucleotides: 8. The CDR3 is 17 amino acids. The CDR3 here is CASSSQGATDSGNTIYF. The CDR3 nucleotides read TGTGCCAGCAGCTCCCAGGGGGCTACCGACTCTGGAAACACCATATATTTT.

The chain links TRBV5-1 to TRBJ2-3; 16 bases line up with TRBD2. There are 17 residues in the CDR3. CDR1 and CDR2 (germline): SGHRS, YFSETQ. J gave up 2 bases and V 3 bases, and 3 bases lay outside the gene matches. This CDR3 is CASSYGTSGGATDTQYF. CDR3 sequence (DNA): TGCGCCAGCAGCTACGGGACTAGCGGGGGGGCCACAGATACGCAGTATTTT.

CDR3 sequence (DNA): TGTGCCAGCAGCCACCCGACTAGCGGGGGGGAGGACGGCGGGGAGCTGTTTTTT. Translating gives CASSHPTSGGEDGGELFF. The chain joins TRBV3-1 (or the pseudogene TRBV3-2) to TRBJ2-2; 14 bases map to TRBD2. This CDR3 region has 18 residues. The germline V gene encodes CDR1 LGHDT and CDR2 YNNKEL (reference sequence). Trimming at V came to 3 bases and at J to 7 bases, leaving 10 bases not matched to a gene.

About this clone: This sample also contains other DNA sequences that code for the same CDR3. The chain employs TRBV18 and TRBJ2-7, with 8 bases that match TRBD1. Looked up from germline, CDR1 is KGHSH and CDR2 is LQKENI. After removal of 6 bases from V and 2 bases from J, the junction contained 6 bases not matched to a gene. The CDR3 totals 14 residues. The CDR3: CASSLGQGPYEQYF. CDR3 DNA sequence: TGTGCCAGCTCTCTCGGACAGGGCCCCTACGAGCAGTACTTC.

The V call is TRBV5-1, the J call TRBJ2-1; the D gene is possibly TRBD2 (7 bases). Deletions cut 5 bases from V and 7 bases from J, with 19 bases between. This CDR3 is 15 amino acids long. Germline V gives CDR1 SGHRS, CDR2 YFSETQ. DNA of the CDR3: TGCGCCAGCAGATTAGGGAGGGAGGGGGAAAATGAGCAGTTCTTC. As protein: CASRLGREGENEQFF.

This clone turned up a few times. The gene calls are TRBV27 and TRBJ1-4, with 12 bases that match TRBD1. CDR1 and CDR2 from the germline V gene are MNHEY and SMNVEV (reference sequence). The CDR3 extends over 19 amino acids. V trimming: 2 bases; J trimming: 5 bases; junction bases outside the gene matches: 12. CDR3 nucleotides: TGTGCCAGCAGTTTAAGGGGACCGGGACAGGGGGCGGAGAATGAAAAACTGTTTTTT. Amino acids: CASSLRGPGQGAENEKLFF.

This clone was picked up one time. V gene TRBV4-1 combines with J gene TRBJ1-4; D not certain. The V end lost 1 base, the J end lost 4 bases, and 10 bases lay between the germline ends. The CDR3 runs 15 residues. Germline V gene sequence: CDR1 MGHRA, CDR2 YSYEKL. The CDR3 sequence is CASSQGESLNEKLFF. CDR3 sequence (DNA): TGCGCCAGCAGCCAAGGAGAGAGCCTTAATGAAAAACTGTTTTTT.

The chain combines TRBV5-1 with TRBJ2-3; 10 positions match TRBD2. The CDR3 runs 18 residues. Trimming cost V 5 bases and J 2 bases; bases outside gene matches: 14. Per germline, CDR1 SGHRS and CDR2 YFSETQ. In DNA form, the CDR3 reads TGCGCCAGCAGGTTATCGCTCGGTAGCGGGGGGTCCACAGATACGCAGTATTTT. Translated, it gives CASRLSLGSGGSTDTQYF.

The chain joins TRBV18 to TRBJ1-1, with unresolved D. Trimming pared 2 bases from V and 0 bases from J, leaving 7 bases between. This CDR3 region has 14 residues. The V gene's germline CDR1 is KGHSH and CDR2 LQKENI. The CDR3 bases are TGTGCCAGCTCACCAGAGAGCTTGAACACTGAAGCTTTCTTT. This encodes CASSPESLNTEAFF.

The genes are TRBV28 and TRBJ2-7, with TRBD2 matching 7 bases. The V gene end was trimmed by 10 bases and the J gene end by 1 base; junction bases not matched to a gene: 10. Germline V lookup: CDR1 MDHEN, CDR2 SYDVKM. The CDR3 has 14 residues. The CDR3: CATLRLAGSYEQYF. The CDR3 DNA is TGTGCCACCCTTAGACTAGCAGGATCCTACGAGCAGTACTTC. The variable domain in full, with the rest retrieved from reference TRBV28 and TRBJ2-7, is DVKVTQSSRYLVKRTGEKVFLECVQDMDHENMFWYRQDPGLGLRLIYFSYDVKMKEKGDIPEGYSVSREKKERFSLILESASTNQTSMYLCATLRLAGSYEQYFGPGTRLTVT.

The chain is built from TRBV4-2 and TRBJ1-2, with D hard to call. The CDR3 contains 17 residues. Germline CDR1 and CDR2: LGHNA and YNFKEQ. V dropped 0 bases and J dropped 7 bases, with 21 bases sitting between them. CDR3 protein: CASSQENMVSPSGGYTF. Written as DNA, the CDR3 is TGTGCCAGCAGCCAAGAAAATATGGTCTCCCCGAGTGGTGGCTACACCTTC.

The chain has TRBV7-9 and TRBJ1-3; tentatively, D is TRBD1 (5 bases). Trimming took off 3 bases at V and 7 bases at J, with 22 bases between the two ends. The germline gives CDR1 SEHNR, CDR2 FQNEAQ (reference sequence). The CDR3 extends over 17 amino acids. CDR3 in DNA: TGTGCCAGCAGCTTCAGGTATCGGCGGGGGGGTGGGAACACCATATATTTT. This gives the protein CASSFRYRRGGGNTIYF.

CDR3: CSAGQDYEQYF. In DNA form, the CDR3 reads TGCAGCGCCGGACAGGACTACGAGCAGTACTTC. The J gene is TRBJ2-7, the V gene TRBV29-1, with 7 positions matching TRBD1. CDR1 SQVTM and CDR2 ANQGSEA come from the germline V gene. The CDR3 extends over 11 amino acids. With V trimmed by 7 bases and J by 3 bases, 3 bases remained unmatched.

J is TRBJ2-1 and V is TRBV7-9, with D maybe TRBD2 (6 bases). With 8 bases removed from V and 9 bases from J, the gap between germline ends came to 17 bases. CDR3 length equals 13 residues. Germline V CDR1 and CDR2: SEHNR, FQNEAQ (reference sequence). The CDR3 spells CASEGLGEVEQFF. CDR3 nucleotide sequence: TGTGCCAGCGAGGGCCTTGGGGAGGTTGAGCAGTTCTTC.

The chain uses TRBV5-1 and TRBJ1-1; D call uncertain. V was clipped by 4 bases and J by 0 bases, with 13 bases between them. The CDR3 totals 15 residues. Germline V lookup: CDR1 SGHRS, CDR2 YFSETQ. CDR3 nucleotide sequence: TGCGCCAGCAGCCCGGAGGAGGCACTGAACACTGAAGCTTTCTTT. Protein product: CASSPEEALNTEAFF.

V and J are TRBV5-4 and TRBJ2-3; TRBD1 matches 8 bases. The germline V gene encodes CDR1 SGHNT and CDR2 YYREEE (reference sequence). The junction had 17 bases not matched to a gene; V was cut back by 4 bases and J by 7 bases. This CDR3 is 17 amino acids long. CDR3 DNA sequence: TGTGCCAGCAGCCGGCTCACCGACGGACAGGGAAAAAATACGCAGTATTTT. As protein: CASSRLTDGQGKNTQYF.

CDR3 in amino acids: CASSLTTAYMNTEAFF. DNA for the CDR3: TGTGCCAGCAGCTTAACGACAGCCTATATGAACACTGAAGCTTTCTTT. The J gene is TRBJ1-1, the V gene TRBV11-2, with D possibly matching TRBD1 (5 bases). This CDR3 is built from 16 residues. Trimming left V 2 bases short and J 0 bases short, with 13 bases between. Germline V gene sequence: CDR1 SGHAT, CDR2 FQNNGV.

The chain recombines TRBV5-4 with TRBJ2-3, with 9 positions matching TRBD2. Germline assignment: CDR1 SGHNT and CDR2 YYREEE (reference sequence). The junction had 8 bases not matched to a gene; V was cut back by 1 base and J by 5 bases. The length of the CDR3 is 16 residues. The CDR3 sequence is CASSLSGGPGGDTQYF. CDR3 bases: TGTGCCAGCAGCTTGAGCGGGGGGCCCGGGGGAGATACGCAGTATTTT.

V and J are TRBV4-2 and TRBJ1-2; TRBD1 matches at 8 bases. CDR3 length: 15 amino acids. Trimming at V came to 3 bases and at J to 8 bases, leaving 11 bases not matched to a gene. CDR1 and CDR2 from the germline V gene are LGHNA and YNFKEQ. This chain's CDR3 is CASSQYTGGTTGYTF. For the CDR3, the DNA is TGTGCCAGCAGCCAGTACACAGGGGGAACGACCGGCTACACCTTC.

The CDR3: CASSFEAGGRTEAFF. The CDR3 DNA is TGTGCCAGCAGTTTTGAGGCGGGGGGCCGAACTGAAGCTTTCTTT. J is TRBJ1-1 and V is TRBV27; perhaps TRBD1 as D (6 bases). CDR3 size: 15 residues. The ends were cut back, 3 bases at V and 5 bases at J, with 16 bases in the middle. CDR1 is MNHEY, CDR2 SMNVEV, per germline (reference sequence).

In this sample, this clone turned up once. The V call is TRBV10-3, the J call TRBJ2-1; tentative D call: TRBD2 (7 bases). The CDR3 extends over 17 amino acids. Looked up from germline, CDR1 is ENHRY and CDR2 is SYGVKD. V was pared by 0 bases and J by 9 bases, with 21 bases between. This CDR3 is CAISESLVGGGAGEQFF. The CDR3 DNA sequence: TGTGCCATCAGTGAGTCTCTCGTGGGTGGGGGGGCCGGTGAGCAGTTCTTC.